One sample yielded the 30 T cell receptor beta chains listed below, sequenced in a study of cytomegalovirus exposure and HLA in healthy donors. PCR used 60 Vbeta primers and 13 Jbeta primers. Produced via immunoSEQ multiplex PCR; TCRdb's table is partial and in-frame only. Here the sample spans about 130,000 clones, about 80% being singletons. Specimen: PBMCs. The receptors derive from a man in his forties in good health and CMV-seropositive.

This chain uses TRBV6-5 with TRBJ2-7; TRBD2 agrees at 10 bases. The CDR3 sequence is 15 residues long. Per the germline V gene, CDR1 is MNHEY and CDR2 is SVGAGI. J gave up 5 bases and V 5 bases, and 9 bases lay outside the gene matches. CDR3 in amino acids: CASSQRRTSGNEQYF. Here the CDR3 DNA reads TGTGCCAGCAGTCAGAGGAGGACTAGCGGCAACGAGCAGTACTTC.

The chain recombines TRBV4-2 with TRBJ2-7; possible D gene TRBD2, 5 bases. V was shortened by 1 base and J by 1 base, with 14 bases between the two germline ends. From germline, CDR1 is LGHNA and CDR2 YNFKEQ. This CDR3 is 16 amino acids long. In nucleotides, the CDR3 is TGTGCCAGCAGCCAAGGTCAAGCGGAGCGATCCTACGAGCAGTACTTC. Protein sequence: CASSQGQAERSYEQYF.

The genes are TRBV5-1 and TRBJ1-1; TRBD1 agrees at 8 bases. This CDR3 is built from 15 residues. The V gene's germline CDR1 is SGHRS and CDR2 YFSETQ. J gave up 6 bases and V 2 bases, and 9 bases lay outside the gene matches. CDR3 sequence reads: CASSLLTGTGAEAFF. The CDR3 nucleotides are TGCGCCAGCAGCTTACTAACCGGGACAGGCGCTGAAGCTTTCTTT. The variable domain in full, with the rest retrieved from reference TRBV5-1 and TRBJ1-1, is KAGVTQTPRYLIKTRGQQVTLSCSPISGHRSVSWYQQTPGQGLQFLFEYFSETQRNKGNFPGRFSGRQFSNSRSEMNVSTLELGDSALYLCASSLLTGTGAEAFFGQGTRLTVV.

This chain joins TRBV19 and TRBJ1-5; D gene ambiguous. The V gene's germline CDR1 is LNHDA and CDR2 SQIVND (reference sequence). Trimming left V 4 bases short and J 9 bases short, with 13 bases between. The CDR3 has 13 residues. The CDR3 DNA reads as TGTGCCAGTAGTAAAGGGTCGCGGGGGCCCCAGCATTTT. Protein product: CASSKGSRGPQHF.

The V call is TRBV5-1, the J call TRBJ2-1; 8 bases fit TRBD1. There are 16 residues in the CDR3. V was clipped by 6 bases and J by 0 bases; unmatched bases: 8. CDR1 and CDR2 from the germline V gene are SGHRS and YFSETQ. CDR3 DNA sequence: TGCGCCAGCACCCTACTTCAGGGGGCCTCCTACAATGAGCAGTTCTTC. It yields the protein CASTLLQGASYNEQFF.

The chain recombines TRBV29-1 with TRBJ2-5, with unresolved D. This CDR3 comprises 11 residues. V was shortened by 7 bases and J by 2 bases, with 8 bases between the two germline ends. CDR1 SQVTM and CDR2 ANQGSEA come from the germline V gene. The CDR3 spells CSETLQETQYF. CDR3 nucleotides: TGCAGCGAAACCCTACAAGAGACCCAGTACTTC.

This chain connects TRBV6-5 to TRBJ2-3; D is unclear. In germline, CDR1 is MNHEY, CDR2 SVGAGI. The CDR3 is 13 amino acids. V lost 2 bases and J lost 4, with 7 bases in between. CDR3 protein: CASSYLLADTQYF. The CDR3 coding sequence is TGTGCCAGCAGTTACCTCCTTGCAGATACGCAGTATTTT.

This sequence joins TRBV7-9 and TRBJ2-7; 11 bases align to TRBD2. The germline CDR1 and CDR2 sequences are SEHNR and FQNEAQ (reference sequence). J gave up 0 bases and V 2 bases, and 9 bases lay outside the gene matches. The CDR3 loop spans 18 amino acids. The CDR3 loop reads CASSLSRASGRYSYEQYF. The CDR3 DNA is TGTGCCAGCAGCTTATCAAGAGCTAGCGGGAGGTACTCCTACGAGCAGTACTTC.

J is TRBJ1-1 and V is TRBV7-9, with D unclear. Germline V lookup: CDR1 SEHNR, CDR2 FQNEAQ (reference sequence). V lost 1 base and J 3 bases, leaving 12 bases between the germline ends. The CDR3 is 15 residues long. DNA for the CDR3: TGTGCCAGCAGCTTAGGAGGGTTCGATTACACTGAAGCTTTCTTT. Translated: CASSLGGFDYTEAFF.

The rearrangement uses TRBV10-3 and TRBJ1-2, with unresolved D. Trimming took off 7 bases at V and 7 bases at J, with 10 bases between the two ends. Germline values: CDR1 ENHRY, CDR2 SYGVKD. The CDR3 is made up of 11 amino acids. The CDR3 bases are TGTGCCATCAAGGGCGGGTTTGGCTACACCTTC. Translated: CAIKGGFGYTF.

The chain combines TRBV10-1 with TRBJ2-1; D gene uncertain. The CDR3 totals 13 residues. From germline, CDR1 is WNHNN and CDR2 SYGVQD (reference sequence). V was shortened by 3 bases and J by 7 bases, with 10 bases between the two germline ends. The CDR3 loop is CASSDNYRNEQFF. CDR3 coding DNA: TGCGCCAGCAGTGATAACTACCGGAATGAGCAGTTCTTC.

The chain is built from TRBV10-3 and TRBJ2-7, with TRBD1 identical over 11 bases. Trimming removed 7 bases from V and 3 bases from J; junction bases left unmatched: 8. The CDR3 loop spans 15 amino acids. Germline V gene data show CDR1 as ENHRY and CDR2 as SYGVKD. The CDR3 here is CAITSGQGVFYEQYF. The CDR3 region has the DNA TGTGCCATCACCTCGGGACAGGGGGTGTTCTACGAGCAGTACTTC.

This clone was seen a handful of times. This chain links TRBV10-1 with TRBJ1-2, with a tentative D call TRBD1 (6 bases). V was shortened by 2 bases and J by 1 base, with 8 bases between the two germline ends. CDR3 length equals 14 residues. Germline V gives CDR1 WNHNN, CDR2 SYGVQD (reference sequence). The CDR3 region is CASSEGTFNYGYTF. The CDR3 DNA follows: TGCGCCAGCAGTGAGGGGACATTTAACTATGGCTACACCTTC.

CDR3 sequence reads: CASSFKTSLTGELFF. The CDR3 DNA sequence: TGTGCCAGCAGCTTTAAGACTAGCTTAACCGGGGAGCTGTTTTTT. This chain joins TRBV7-8 and TRBJ2-2; 7 bases are a match to TRBD2. With V trimmed by 3 bases and J by 5 bases, 6 bases remained unmatched. Germline CDR1 is SGHVS and CDR2 is FQNEAQ. This CDR3 is 15 amino acids long.

The rearrangement links TRBV5-1 to TRBJ2-1, with TRBD1 as a possible D gene (7 bases). In germline, CDR1 is SGHRS, CDR2 YFSETQ. The V and J ends lost 5 bases and 11 bases respectively, with 23 bases between them. This CDR3 contains 15 residues. CDR3 region: CASRFPDREGRKQFF. The CDR3 DNA reads TGCGCCAGCAGGTTTCCCGACAGGGAAGGGAGGAAGCAGTTCTTC. Looking up the rest from reference TRBV5-1 and TRBJ2-1 gives the full variable domain: KAGVTQTPRYLIKTRGQQVTLSCSPISGHRSVSWYQQTPGQGLQFLFEYFSETQRNKGNFPGRFSGRQFSNSRSEMNVSTLELGDSALYLCASRFPDREGRKQFFGPGTRLTVL.

As to this clone: Given the absence of the conserved phenylalanine or tryptophan at the CDR3 end, a read error is likely. The DNA is left out, because the CDR3 cannot be placed on it with certainty; the CDR3 is given as TCRdb lists it. The chain links TRBV10-1 to TRBJ2-4; the DNA was not compared with TRBD1, the D call given in the table. Germline-derived CDR1 and CDR2 are WNHNN and SYGVQD (reference sequence). The CDR3 totals 9 residues, both ends included. CDR3 protein: CASKRGRGV.

The chain's CDR3 is CASTAPPYGGRQIRIYYGYTF. For the CDR3, the DNA is TGCGCCAGCACAGCCCCACCATACGGGGGGCGTCAGATAAGAATATACTATGGCTACACCTTC. This chain joins TRBV10-1 and TRBJ1-2; tentatively, D is TRBD1 (6 bases). CDR3 size: 21 residues. Germline loops: CDR1 WNHNN, CDR2 SYGVQD (reference sequence). V was clipped by 7 bases and J by 3 bases, with 36 bases between them.

The chain is built from TRBV5-1 and TRBJ1-2, with 9 nucleotides matching TRBD1. V shed 5 bases, J shed 8 bases, and the junction held 10 bases outside the gene matches. This CDR3 has 14 residues. Germline CDR1 and CDR2: SGHRS and YFSETQ. CDR3 amino acids: CASSERTGASGYTF. In nucleotides, the CDR3 is TGCGCCAGCAGTGAGCGGACAGGGGCATCAGGCTACACCTTC.

V gene TRBV6-1 combines with J gene TRBJ2-4, with D maybe TRBD2 (5 bases). The CDR3 totals 15 residues. Germline lookup yields CDR1 MNHNS and CDR2 SASEGT. Trimming stripped 10 bases from V and 0 bases from J, with 16 bases between. CDR3 in DNA: TGTGCCATCCATCCACCAGGACTAGCCAAAAACATTCAGTACTTC. Amino acid sequence: CAIHPPGLAKNIQYF.

This chain links TRBV5-4 with TRBJ2-7, with TRBD2 as a possible D gene (5 bases). The CDR3 extends over 14 amino acids. Germline V gives CDR1 SGHNT, CDR2 YYREEE (reference sequence). Trimming shortened V by 6 bases and J by 7 bases, and 20 bases separated the two germline ends. The chain's CDR3 is CASNQWAASGEQYF. For the CDR3, the DNA is TGTGCCAGCAACCAATGGGCAGCGTCGGGGGAGCAGTACTTC.

The chain combines TRBV19 with TRBJ2-1; 12 bases are a match to TRBD2. Germline CDR1 reads LNHDA; CDR2 reads SQIVND (reference sequence). V was pared by 4 bases and J by 4 bases, with 2 bases of the junction left unmatched. The CDR3 spans 15 residues. In DNA form, the CDR3 reads TGTGCCAGTAGTACTCTAGCGGGAGGGTACAATGAGCAGTTCTTC. This gives the protein CASSTLAGGYNEQFF.

This clone has a handful of counts. The chain has TRBV25-1 and TRBJ2-7, with TRBD1 matching 7 bases. This CDR3 spans 13 amino acids. After removal of 3 bases from V and 3 bases from J, the junction contained 2 bases not matched to a gene. CDR1 and CDR2 from the germline V gene are MGHDK and SYGVNS. DNA for the CDR3: TGTGCCAGCAGTGATTGGGACAGCTACGAGCAGTACTTC. Protein sequence: CASSDWDSYEQYF.

In regard to this clone: The junction departs from the called germline gene at one end, perhaps through a read error. The chain joins TRBV28 to TRBJ2-7, with 10 positions matching TRBD1. CDR1 is MDHEN and CDR2 is SYDVKM in the germline V gene. This CDR3 region has 16 residues. Here the CDR3 reads CASSFFRDRGRYERYF. The CDR3 DNA is TGTGCCAGCAGTTTTTTTCGGGACAGGGGACGGTACGAGCGGTACTTC.

The chain has TRBV27 and TRBJ2-1; 10 bases agree with TRBD2. CDR3 length: 18 residues. The V and J ends lost 2 bases and 3 bases, in that order; junction bases with no gene match: 10. Per germline, CDR1 MNHEY and CDR2 SMNVEV (reference sequence). In DNA form, the CDR3 reads TGTGCCAGCAGTTTAAGGGTCAGCGGGAGGGCCAACTACAATGAGCAGTTCTTC. Protein product: CASSLRVSGRANYNEQFF.

The rearrangement joins TRBV19 to TRBJ2-5; 7 bases map to TRBD2. With V trimmed by 3 bases and J by 5 bases, 3 bases remained unmatched. The CDR3 consists of 13 residues. Germline V gene lookup returns CDR1 LNHDA and CDR2 SQIVND (reference sequence). CDR3 bases: TGTGCCAGTAGTATGAGCGGGATCGAGACCCAGTACTTC. The encoded protein is CASSMSGIETQYF.

This sequence joins TRBV27 and TRBJ1-1; no reliable D call. This CDR3 is built from 13 residues. V was shortened by 4 bases and J by 1 base, with 7 bases between the two germline ends. In germline, CDR1 is MNHEY, CDR2 SMNVEV (reference sequence). The CDR3 sequence: CASSYAGNTEAFF. The CDR3 DNA reads TGTGCCAGCAGTTACGCAGGGAACACTGAAGCTTTCTTT.

V and J are TRBV2 and TRBJ2-5; 7 bases align to TRBD1. The closer fit of TRBJ2-7 to the DNA end suggests the J call may be wrong. CDR3 length equals 15 residues. Germline CDR1 is SNHLY and CDR2 is FYNNEI. CDR3 in amino acids: CASSVPTGSSYEQYF. Written as DNA, the CDR3 is TGTGCCAGCAGTGTTCCGACAGGGAGCTCCTACGAGCAGTACTTC.

The V and J genes are TRBV29-1 and TRBJ1-5, with D uncertain. The ends were cut back, 7 bases at V and 9 bases at J, with 13 bases in the middle. The CDR3 consists of 11 residues. Germline lookup yields CDR1 SQVTM and CDR2 ANQGSEA. In DNA form, the CDR3 reads TGCAGCGACTTCCCCGAATGGCCCCAGCATTTT. It specifies CSDFPEWPQHF.

The V and J genes are TRBV25-1 and TRBJ1-1; TRBD1 agrees at 8 bases. The CDR3 runs to 16 residues. Germline V gives CDR1 MGHDK, CDR2 SYGVNS. With 5 bases clipped from V and 0 bases from J, the junction kept 8 bases outside the gene matches. The CDR3 loop reads CASSRLRQGLNTEAFF. In DNA form, the CDR3 reads TGTGCCAGCAGTAGACTAAGACAGGGGCTGAACACTGAAGCTTTCTTT.

The J gene is TRBJ1-1, the V gene TRBV6-5; D unresolved. The V gene's germline CDR1 is MNHEY and CDR2 SVGAGI. V was cut by 2 bases and J by 2 bases, with 3 bases left in between. The CDR3 has 12 residues. The CDR3 loop is CASSYSNTEAFF. CDR3 DNA: TGTGCCAGCAGTTACAGCAACACTGAAGCTTTCTTT.